The source of this T cell receptor beta chain is a study of CD4 T cells in relation to SARS-CoV-2 and coronaviruses. About the research overall: After nine to eleven days of antigen culture, PBMC TCR beta CDR3s were sequenced. Controls used an HIV-1 Nef peptide pool or no peptide. The restricting HLA molecule for shared crossreactive spike epitopes was mapped.

Measured with immunoSEQ multiplex PCR; TCRdb has only the in-frame clones, and not every one. The data contain approximately 17,000 clones, roughly three quarters of them seen just once; the ten biggest clones take up about a tenth. From germline, CDR1 is SGHRS and CDR2 YFSETQ. V shed 0 bases and J shed 0 bases, with 10 bases lying between them. This CDR3 has 16 amino acids. Unexposed donor CD4+ T cells date from about 2011-2018, before the COVID-19 pandemic. Isolation of CD4+ T cells took place after about eleven days in culture. Cultures held roughly 2 million PBMCs per well with roughly 10 IU/ml IL-2. Comments on this clone: Its specificity is not known.

V and J are TRBV5-1 and TRBJ2-1; D remains ambiguous. The source of this sequence is a human donor in good health. Sequenced material: CD4+ T cells from PBMCs, cultured in vitro. CDR3: CASSLEVYSSYNEQFF. CDR3 in DNA: TGCGCCAGCAGCTTGGAGGTGTACAGCTCCTACAATGAGCAGTTCTTC.